This passage covers 21 T cell receptor beta chains from one sample sequenced in a study of blood T cells in healthy people across ages. Together with a sample-barcoded 5' primer, a J-beta primer mix was included in a second PCR lasting about 7 to 11 cycles. MiXCR was run by TCRdb on the 5' RACE reads, yielding one entry per CDR3 protein. The sample lists under 2 million distinct CDR3 sequences, roughly 32% occurring once. Sequences were obtained from blood. Receptors originate from a woman in her 30s in good health.

As to this clonotype: Germline is not matched at one junction end, which may reflect a read error. The V call is TRBV5-1, the J call TRBJ1-2, with D possibly being TRBD1 (5 bases). Germline V lookup: CDR1 SGHRS, CDR2 YFSETQ. The CDR3 spans 14 residues. Here the CDR3 DNA reads TGCGCCGGCAGCTGGGGGTCCCATCTTGATGGCTACACCTTC. Translation gives CAGSWGSHLDGYTF.

The sample holds a few counts of this clonotype. The rearrangement joins TRBV7-3 to TRBJ2-1; 9 bases fit TRBD2. With V trimmed by 5 bases and J by 3 bases, 11 bases remained unmatched. The CDR3 is 17 amino acids. The germline V gene has CDR1 SGHTA and CDR2 FQGTGA. CDR3 loop: CASSLEGWREGYNEQFF. CDR3 nucleotides: TGTGCCAGCAGCCTCGAGGGTTGGCGGGAGGGCTACAATGAGCAGTTCTTC. Complete variable domain (other parts from reference TRBV7-3 and TRBJ2-1): GAGVSQTPSNKVTEKGKYVELRCDPISGHTALYWYRQSLGQGPEFLIYFQGTGAADDSGLPNDRFFAVRPEGSVSTLKIQRTERGDSAVYLCASSLEGWREGYNEQFFGPGTRLTVL.

The J gene is TRBJ2-3, the V gene TRBV9, with D possibly TRBD2 on 5 matching bases. In germline, CDR1 is SGDLS, CDR2 YYNGEE. This CDR3 is 15 amino acids long. Trimming pared 0 bases from V and 2 bases from J, leaving 10 bases between. CDR3 sequence: CASSVVGENTDTQYF. CDR3 bases: TGTGCCAGCAGCGTAGTCGGGGAGAACACAGATACGCAGTATTTT.

This clonotype was seen a handful of times. The CDR3 loop is CSVEVGRNYGYTF. The CDR3, as DNA: TGCAGCGTTGAAGTGGGACGGAACTATGGCTACACCTTC. The V call is TRBV29-1, the J call TRBJ1-2, with a tentative D call TRBD1 (5 bases). Trimming shortened V by 1 base and J by 2 bases, and 8 bases separated the two germline ends. From germline, CDR1 is SQVTM and CDR2 ANQGSEA. The CDR3 length is 13 residues.

This clonotype was seen once. This chain links TRBV11-3 with TRBJ2-1, with TRBD1 identical over 9 bases. CDR1 is SGHNT and CDR2 is YENEEA in the germline V gene. The CDR3 runs 15 residues. J lost 4 bases, V lost 5 bases, and 6 bases had no gene match. CDR3 in DNA: TGTGCCAGCAGCCAGAGGGGACAGGGTTACAATGAGCAGTTCTTC. Its protein product is CASSQRGQGYNEQFF.

A few counts support this clonotype. J is TRBJ1-6 and V is TRBV2, with TRBD1 as a possible D gene (6 bases). This CDR3 has 14 residues. Trimming removed 4 bases from V and 6 bases from J, with 10 bases in between. The germline gives CDR1 SNHLY, CDR2 FYNNEI. The CDR3 protein is CASSGGTPNSPLHF. The CDR3 DNA reads as TGTGCCAGCAGTGGGGGGACACCTAATTCACCCCTCCACTTT.

The V and J genes are TRBV18 and TRBJ2-7; 7 bases match TRBD2. The V gene end was trimmed by 6 bases and the J gene end by 7 bases; junction bases not matched to a gene: 18. There are 16 residues in the CDR3. Germline-derived CDR1 and CDR2 are KGHSH and LQKENI. The CDR3 region has the DNA TGTGCCAGCTCCCTCTCCCCGAGCGGGACCGCGGGGGAGCAGTACTTC. Protein sequence: CASSLSPSGTAGEQYF.

This rearrangement joins TRBV20-1 to TRBJ1-1, with D tentatively TRBD1 (5 bases). This CDR3 is 14 amino acids long. V shed 7 bases and J shed 1 base, with 16 bases lying between them. Per the germline V gene, CDR1 is DFQATT and CDR2 is SNEGSKA (reference sequence). CDR3 nucleotide sequence: TGCAGTGGCAGACGTGGGGCACCGAACACTGAAGCTTTCTTT. Translation gives CSGRRGAPNTEAFF.

The chain recombines TRBV3-1 with TRBJ2-1, with TRBD2 matching over 10 bases. CDR1 is LGHDT, CDR2 YNNKEL, per germline (reference sequence). V shed 5 bases, J shed 10 bases, and the junction held 2 bases outside the gene matches. This CDR3 is 12 amino acids long. In DNA, the CDR3 is TGTGCCAGCAGCATTAGCGGGGGGGAGCAGTTCTTC. It yields the protein CASSISGGEQFF.

This clonotype turned up a few times. The chain employs TRBV3-1 and TRBJ2-5; D is possibly TRBD1 (5 bases). CDR1 is LGHDT and CDR2 is YNNKEL in the germline V gene (reference sequence). The CDR3 spans 15 residues. V dropped 3 bases and J dropped 5 bases, with 16 bases sitting between them. The CDR3 protein is CASSQSQGQRETQYF. CDR3 coding DNA: TGTGCCAGCAGCCAGTCCCAGGGTCAACGGGAGACCCAGTACTTC.

This clonotype has just a few counts. This rearrangement joins TRBV6-2 or TRBV6-3 to TRBJ2-7; D uncertain. The CDR3 length is 15 residues. Germline CDR1 reads MNHEY; CDR2 reads SVGEGT. V was trimmed by 2 bases and J by 0 bases, leaving 11 bases between them. The CDR3, as DNA: TGTGCCAGCAGTTACGATGTGGGCAACTCCTACGAGCAGTACTTC. Its translation: CASSYDVGNSYEQYF.

Details on this clonotype: The CDR3 ends on some other residue instead of the conserved phenylalanine or tryptophan, so this is likely a read error. The chain employs TRBV9 and TRBJ2-3, with TRBD2 matching over 12 bases. CDR1 is SGDLS, CDR2 YYNGEE, per germline. V trimming: 4 bases; J trimming: 6 bases; junction bases outside the gene matches: 9. The CDR3 extends over 16 amino acids. The CDR3 DNA sequence: TGTGCCAGCAGCCTCGGACTAGCGGGGCCTCCGGATACGCAGTATTTG. Translating gives CASSLGLAGPPDTQYL.

J is TRBJ2-7 and V is TRBV7-3; D may be TRBD1 or TRBD2 (6 bases each). CDR3 size: 15 residues. Germline CDR1 and CDR2: SGHTA and FQGTGA. Trimming took 5 bases from V and 5 from J, leaving 19 bases between them. The CDR3 region is CASSLAGMGGHEQYF. CDR3 coding DNA: TGTGCCAGCAGCCTCGCGGGGATGGGGGGCCACGAGCAGTACTTC. The whole variable domain, remainder taken from reference TRBV7-3 and TRBJ2-7, is GAGVSQTPSNKVTEKGKYVELRCDPISGHTALYWYRQSLGQGPEFLIYFQGTGAADDSGLPNDRFFAVRPEGSVSTLKIQRTERGDSAVYLCASSLAGMGGHEQYFGPGTRLTVT.

This chain connects TRBV28 to TRBJ1-5, with D possibly being TRBD1 (6 bases). With 6 bases removed from V and 7 bases from J, the gap between germline ends came to 16 bases. This CDR3 region has 14 residues. CDR1 and CDR2 (germline): MDHEN, SYDVKM. CDR3 residues: CASSPRGEDQPQHF. CDR3 nucleotides: TGTGCCAGCAGCCCCAGGGGTGAGGACCAGCCCCAGCATTTT.

This clonotype was detected a few times. The chain links TRBV20-1 to TRBJ1-2, with D uncertain. V lost 3 bases and J lost 7, with 18 bases in between. The CDR3 sequence is 14 residues long. Per germline, CDR1 DFQATT and CDR2 SNEGSKA (reference sequence). CDR3 DNA: TGCAGTGCTAGTTCCTTAGTTTCCGGGTTTGGCTACACCTTC. It translates to CSASSLVSGFGYTF.

The chain employs TRBV27 and TRBJ2-3, with a tentative D call TRBD2 (6 bases). The germline gives CDR1 MNHEY, CDR2 SMNVEV (reference sequence). The V end was cut by 2 bases, the J end by 2 bases, with 11 bases between. The CDR3 extends over 15 amino acids. DNA for the CDR3: TGTGCCAGCAGTTTAGCGGGGCTATACACAGATACGCAGTATTTT. Its protein product is CASSLAGLYTDTQYF.

The CDR3 spells CASKAGGNRETQYF. The CDR3 DNA is TGTGCCAGCAAAGCGGGAGGGAATCGAGAGACCCAGTACTTC. The chain recombines TRBV3-1 with TRBJ2-5, with 10 bases aligning to TRBD2. Germline lookup yields CDR1 LGHDT and CDR2 YNNKEL (reference sequence). This CDR3 spans 14 amino acids. The V gene end was trimmed by 7 bases and the J gene end by 4 bases; junction bases not matched to a gene: 6.

In this sample, this clonotype turned up many times. This sequence joins TRBV4-1 and TRBJ2-7; D gene uncertain. CDR1 is MGHRA and CDR2 is YSYEKL in the germline V gene. The length of the CDR3 is 13 residues. The V gene lost 2 bases and the J gene lost 2 bases, with 7 bases spanning the gap. In DNA, the CDR3 is TGCGCCAGCAGCCAATCCGAGGCCTACGAGCAGTACTTC. Translating it yields CASSQSEAYEQYF.

The V and J genes are TRBV20-1 and TRBJ2-7, with TRBD1 matching over 11 bases. J gave up 2 bases and V 4 bases, and 7 bases lay outside the gene matches. The germline CDR1 and CDR2 sequences are DFQATT and SNEGSKA (reference sequence). The CDR3 has 15 residues. Written as DNA, the CDR3 is TGCAGTGCTATAGCTCCGGGACAGGGGGCCTACGAGCAGTACTTC. The encoded protein is CSAIAPGQGAYEQYF.

This CDR3 is CSASPKGSGSPLHF. CDR3 in DNA: TGCAGTGCTTCCCCCAAAGGGTCCGGGTCACCCCTCCACTTT. The chain recombines TRBV20-1 with TRBJ1-6, with D unresolved. Between the trimmed V and J ends, which lost 5 bases and 10 bases, there was a span of 18 bases. The CDR3 runs 14 residues. Germline values: CDR1 DFQATT, CDR2 SNEGSKA (reference sequence).

V usage is TRBV5-5 and J usage is TRBJ1-4, with TRBD1 identical over 7 bases. With 5 bases clipped from V and 2 bases from J, the junction kept 9 bases outside the gene matches. CDR1 and CDR2 (germline): SGHKS, YYEKEE (reference sequence). This CDR3 has 16 residues. As DNA, the CDR3 is TGTGCCAGCAGGACTAACCCGGGACAGACTAATGAAAAACTGTTTTTT. This translates into CASRTNPGQTNEKLFF.